Following are 20 T cell receptor beta chains from one sample sequenced in a study of cytomegalovirus exposure and HLA in healthy donors. PCR involved 60 Vbeta and 13 Jbeta primers. Libraries were prepared by immunoSEQ multiplex PCR; TCRdb keeps only in-frame clonotypes and omits some of them. The sample lists fewer than 250,000 clones; about 77% were seen once. The sample was PBMCs. These receptors all stem from a woman aged 30 to 39 in good health and CMV-seronegative.

The chain uses TRBV6-1 and TRBJ2-1, with TRBD1 as a possible D gene (6 bases). This CDR3 contains 13 residues. In germline, CDR1 is MNHNS, CDR2 SASEGT. Deletions cut 3 bases from V and 7 bases from J, with 10 bases between. This chain's CDR3 is CASSEDSKNEQFF. CDR3 in DNA: TGTGCCAGCAGTGAGGACAGCAAAAATGAGCAGTTCTTC.

The chain is built from TRBV19 and TRBJ1-1, with 9 bases lining up with TRBD1. The CDR3 loop spans 16 amino acids. Trimming removed 3 bases from V and 2 bases from J; junction bases left unmatched: 7. Germline V gene lookup returns CDR1 LNHDA and CDR2 SQIVND (reference sequence). CDR3 loop: CASSMGTGGFNTEAFF. CDR3 DNA: TGTGCCAGTAGTATGGGCACAGGGGGCTTTAACACTGAAGCTTTCTTT.

The chain couples TRBV4-1 to TRBJ2-2; TRBD1 aligns across 11 bases. The V segment lost 4 bases and the J segment 2 bases; nucleotides outside the gene matches: 6. Germline CDR1 is MGHRA and CDR2 is YSYEKL. This CDR3 comprises 17 residues. The CDR3 nucleotides are TGCGCCAGCAGCCCGTCCGGGACAGGGGGAAACACCGGGGAGCTGTTTTTT. Translation gives CASSPSGTGGNTGELFF.

This clone showed up just a few times. This specimen includes other DNA sequences encoding the same CDR3. The chain couples TRBV30 to TRBJ2-5, with D perhaps matching TRBD2 (7 bases). The germline V gene has CDR1 GTSNPN and CDR2 SVGIG (reference sequence). The CDR3 covers 13 residues. Trimming pared 4 bases from V and 2 bases from J, leaving 11 bases between. CDR3 bases: TGTGCCTGGACACAGGGAGGGCAAGAGACCCAGTACTTC. Its translation: CAWTQGGQETQYF. Variable domain in full (rest from reference TRBV30 and TRBJ2-5): SQTIHQWPATLVQPVGSPLSLECTVEGTSNPNLYWYRQAAGRGLQLLFYSVGIGQISSEVPQNLSASRPQDRQFILSSKKLLLSDSGFYLCAWTQGGQETQYFGPGTRLLVL.

The chain is built from TRBV6-5 and TRBJ2-7; 12 positions match TRBD1. Looked up from germline, CDR1 is MNHEY and CDR2 is SVGAGI. V was pared by 6 bases and J by 0 bases, with 3 bases of the junction left unmatched. CDR3 length: 15 amino acids. For the CDR3, the DNA is TGTGCCAGCAGGGGACAGGGGGCCGCCTCCTACGAGCAGTACTTC. This gives the protein CASRGQGAASYEQYF.

The chain employs TRBV2 and TRBJ2-1; D gene ambiguous. Germline V gene lookup returns CDR1 SNHLY and CDR2 FYNNEI. The CDR3 is 12 amino acids. V lost 4 bases and J lost 13, with 14 bases in between. Here the CDR3 reads CASSVSPASQFF. CDR3 DNA: TGTGCCAGCAGTGTAAGCCCCGCATCTCAGTTCTTC.

The V gene is TRBV29-1, the J gene TRBJ1-2; the D gene is possibly TRBD1 (6 bases). Germline assignment: CDR1 SQVTM and CDR2 ANQGSEA. Deletions cut 6 bases from V and 4 bases from J, with 18 bases between. CDR3 length: 14 residues. The CDR3 spells CSVAEWGGGYGYTF. The CDR3 DNA is TGCAGCGTGGCCGAGTGGGGAGGGGGCTATGGCTACACCTTC.

This clone was seen only a few times. At the DNA level, this CDR3 is encoded by other sequences in the same sample as well. This CDR3 is CASSRQGNTEAFF. The CDR3 coding sequence is TGTGCCAGCAGTAGACAGGGTAACACTGAAGCTTTCTTT. The rearrangement joins TRBV7-3 to TRBJ1-1; the match to TRBD1 covers 7 bases. Germline CDR1 SGHTA, CDR2 FQGTGA. Trimming took 6 bases from V and 2 from J; bases not matched to a gene: 3. This CDR3 has 13 residues.

J is TRBJ1-1 and V is TRBV29-1; D remains unclear. V was pared by 7 bases and J by 0 bases, with 9 bases between. CDR1 and CDR2 (germline): SQVTM, ANQGSEA. The CDR3 contains 12 residues. The CDR3 nucleotides read TGCAGCGCGTTCTTTTTGAACACTGAAGCTTTCTTT. It specifies CSAFFLNTEAFF.

The V call is TRBV6-5, the J call TRBJ1-3, with TRBD1 identical over 7 bases. CDR3 size: 13 residues. Germline CDR1 MNHEY, CDR2 SVGAGI. Trimming cost V 6 bases and J 4 bases; bases outside gene matches: 3. The CDR3 here is CASRQGLGNTIYF. The CDR3 DNA follows: TGTGCCAGCAGACAGGGGTTGGGAAACACCATATATTTT.

As for this clone: At one end the junction does not follow the germline gene, possibly because of a read error. The chain couples TRBV7-9 to TRBJ2-1, with 10 bases aligning to TRBD1. The CDR3 sequence is 16 residues long. The germline V gene has CDR1 SEHNR and CDR2 FQNEAQ (reference sequence). This chain's CDR3 is CANSPQGTGVDNEQFF. The CDR3 DNA reads as TGTGCCAACAGCCCTCAGGGGACAGGGGTGGACAATGAGCAGTTCTTC. Together with reference TRBV7-9 and TRBJ2-1, the CDR3 gives the full variable domain: DTGVSQNPRHKITKRGQNVTFRCDPISEHNRLYWYRQTLGQGPEFLTYFQNEAQLEKSRLLSDRFSAERPKGSFSTLEIQRTEQGDSAMYLCANSPQGTGVDNEQFFGPGTRLTVL.

The chain is built from TRBV21-1 and TRBJ2-7; the table's D gene call, TRBD2, was not cross checked with the DNA. TRBV21-1 is a listed pseudogene. The CDR3 is 19 amino acids. Here the CDR3 DNA reads TGTGCCAGCAGCCTTTCACCGGGACTAGCGGGAGGCACCTCCTACGAGCAGTACTTC. It is translated as CASSLSPGLAGGTSYEQYF.

CDR3 amino acids: CASNGQRETGELFF. In DNA, the CDR3 is TGTGCCAGCAATGGCCAGCGGGAGACCGGGGAGCTGTTTTTT. The rearrangement uses TRBV6-6 and TRBJ2-2; TRBD2 aligns across 8 bases. CDR3 size: 14 residues. The J segment lost 5 bases and the V segment lost 7 bases, leaving 6 bases of the junction unmatched. The V gene's germline CDR1 is MNHNY and CDR2 SVGAGI (reference sequence).

The CDR3 sequence is CASSLVGGESPLHF. The CDR3 DNA is TGTGCCAGCAGCTTGGTCGGGGGGGAATCACCCCTCCACTTT. The chain joins TRBV5-6 to TRBJ1-6, with a weak D call TRBD1 (5 bases). Trimming pared 0 bases from V and 10 bases from J, leaving 11 bases between. The CDR3 loop spans 14 amino acids. Per the germline V gene, CDR1 is SGHDT and CDR2 is YYEEEE.

The chain joins TRBV28 to TRBJ1-1; unclear D gene. Germline loops: CDR1 MDHEN, CDR2 SYDVKM. V lost 6 bases to trimming and J lost 5 bases, with 19 bases between them. CDR3 length: 15 residues. The CDR3 DNA reads TGTGCCAGCAGCTCTACGACTACGCGGTTGACTGAAGCTTTCTTT. As protein: CASSSTTTRLTEAFF. Drawing the rest from reference TRBV28 and TRBJ1-1, the complete variable domain is DVKVTQSSRYLVKRTGEKVFLECVQDMDHENMFWYRQDPGLGLRLIYFSYDVKMKEKGDIPEGYSVSREKKERFSLILESASTNQTSMYLCASSSTTTRLTEAFFGQGTRLTVV.

The chain carries TRBV7-9 and TRBJ2-2; 8 bases line up with TRBD1. V shed 2 bases, J shed 7 bases, and the junction held 18 bases outside the gene matches. Germline V gives CDR1 SEHNR, CDR2 FQNEAQ (reference sequence). The CDR3 runs to 19 residues. In DNA form, the CDR3 reads TGTGCCAGCAGCTTATCGGCGGTAGGGGGACAGGCCGTCCACGGGGAGCTGTTTTTT. This translates into CASSLSAVGGQAVHGELFF.

The J gene is TRBJ2-4, the V gene TRBV7-2, with D perhaps TRBD1 (5 bases). CDR3 length: 16 amino acids. Trimming took off 4 bases at V and 0 bases at J, with 13 bases between the two ends. CDR1 SGHTA and CDR2 FQGNSA come from the germline V gene. The CDR3 DNA follows: TGTGCCAGCAGCTCGGTCAGGGCAGAAGCCAAAAACATTCAGTACTTC. Translated, it gives CASSSVRAEAKNIQYF.

V usage is TRBV6-5 and J usage is TRBJ1-6; weak D call: TRBD1 (5 bases). Germline-derived CDR1 and CDR2 are MNHEY and SVGAGI. The V end was cut by 5 bases, the J end by 8 bases, with 10 bases between. This CDR3 spans 13 amino acids. The CDR3 is CASSGAEDSPLHF. CDR3 sequence (DNA): TGTGCCAGCAGTGGGGCAGAAGATTCACCCCTCCACTTT.

This chain joins TRBV4-1 and TRBJ2-6; the D gene is possibly TRBD1 (5 bases). V was pared by 0 bases and J by 0 bases, with 18 bases between. The length of the CDR3 is 20 residues. CDR1 and CDR2 (germline): MGHRA, YSYEKL. CDR3 nucleotides: TGCGCCAGCAGCCAAGATTCCCCTACAGGCACATTCTCTGGGGCCAACGTCCTGACTTTC. This translates into CASSQDSPTGTFSGANVLTF.

The gene calls are TRBV6-6 and TRBJ1-1; 8 bases line up with TRBD1. Trimming took 4 bases from V and 8 from J; bases not matched to a gene: 9. Germline values: CDR1 MNHNY, CDR2 SVGAGI (reference sequence). The CDR3 runs to 14 residues. This CDR3 is CASSSRTGTGEAFF. In nucleotides, the CDR3 is TGTGCCAGCAGTTCACGTACCGGGACAGGAGAAGCTTTCTTT.